A selection of T cell receptor beta chains follows, all from one sample in a study of blood T cell repertoires in COVID-19. Repertoires were generated with immunoSEQ multiplex PCR, while TCRdb's copy carries only in-frame clones and drops some. In the table there are more than 250,000 clones, roughly nine tenths of which are singletons. Sequenced input: peripheral blood. The receptors were gathered from a man between 18 and 29 years old with active or convalescent COVID-19. CDR3s include the opening cysteine and the closing phenylalanine or tryptophan. Fields, in order: D gene, J gene, clone size, V gene, CDR3 protein, CDR3 DNA. A D gene is named only where the DNA matches it firmly. Not every row has a clone size; where given, it reads once, few, many or a size class.

D gene: TRBD1; J gene: TRBJ2-1; clone size: .; V gene: TRBV4-1; CDR3 protein: CASRRDRVEFF; CDR3 DNA: TGCGCCAGCAGGCGGGACAGGGTGGAGTTCTTC
D gene: .; J gene: TRBJ2-7; clone size: .; V gene: TRBV5-4; CDR3 protein: CASSRTPPNYEQYF; CDR3 DNA: TGTGCCAGCAGCCGGACTCCGCCCAACTACGAGCAGTACTTC
D gene: .; J gene: TRBJ1-2; clone size: .; V gene: TRBV5-1; CDR3 protein: CASSLSAGTSSGYTF; CDR3 DNA: TGCGCCAGCAGCTTGTCGGCCGGGACAAGCAGTGGCTACACCTTC
D gene: .; J gene: TRBJ2-7; clone size: .; V gene: TRBV30; CDR3 protein: CAWSRTTPYEQYF; CDR3 DNA: TGTGCCTGGAGTAGGACTACCCCCTACGAGCAGTACTTC
D gene: TRBD2; J gene: TRBJ2-1; clone size: .; V gene: TRBV3-1/TRBV3-2; CDR3 protein: CASSQGLAGGYEQFF; CDR3 DNA: TGTGCCAGCAGCCAAGGCCTAGCGGGGGGGTATGAGCAGTTCTTC
D gene: .; J gene: TRBJ1-6; clone size: .; V gene: TRBV4-2; CDR3 protein: CASSPGTENSPLHF; CDR3 DNA: TGTGCCAGCAGCCCCGGGACTGAGAATTCACCCCTCCACTTT
D gene: .; J gene: TRBJ1-2; clone size: .; V gene: TRBV5-1; CDR3 protein: CASSLGMRGRSYGYTF; CDR3 DNA: TGCGCCAGCAGCTTGGGAATGCGGGGGAGGTCCTATGGCTACACCTTC
D gene: .; J gene: TRBJ1-3; clone size: .; V gene: TRBV6-5; CDR3 protein: CASKIGQSGNTIYF; CDR3 DNA: TGTGCCAGCAAGATAGGACAGTCTGGAAACACCATATATTTT
D gene: .; J gene: TRBJ2-3; clone size: .; V gene: TRBV30; CDR3 protein: CAWSGQFGDTQYF; CDR3 DNA: TGTGCCTGGAGTGGTCAGTTCGGGGATACGCAGTATTTT
D gene: .; J gene: TRBJ2-3; clone size: .; V gene: TRBV5-6; CDR3 protein: CASSLILDTQYF; CDR3 DNA: TGTGCCAGCAGCTTGATACTCGATACGCAGTATTTT
D gene: .; J gene: TRBJ1-6; clone size: .; V gene: TRBV16; CDR3 protein: CASSPGLSYNSPLHF; CDR3 DNA: TGTGCCAGCAGTCCCGGACTCTCCTATAATTCACCCCTCCACTTT
D gene: TRBD1; J gene: TRBJ1-3; clone size: few; V gene: TRBV28; CDR3 protein: CASSPKGDRVGNTIYF; CDR3 DNA: TGTGCCAGCAGCCCCAAGGGGGACAGGGTCGGAAACACCATATATTTT
D gene: .; J gene: TRBJ1-6; clone size: .; V gene: TRBV11-2; CDR3 protein: CASTGQKNSPLHF; CDR3 DNA: TGTGCCAGCACTGGGCAGAAGAATTCACCCCTCCACTTT
D gene: .; J gene: TRBJ2-2; clone size: .; V gene: TRBV4-1; CDR3 protein: CASSQGGLDTGELFF; CDR3 DNA: TGCGCCAGCAGCCAAGGGGGGCTGGACACCGGGGAGCTGTTTTTT
D gene: TRBD1; J gene: TRBJ1-2; clone size: .; V gene: TRBV5-1; CDR3 protein: CASSQTGQGTYGYTF; CDR3 DNA: TGCGCCAGCAGTCAAACGGGACAGGGAACCTATGGCTACACCTTC
D gene: TRBD2; J gene: TRBJ2-3; clone size: .; V gene: TRBV5-1; CDR3 protein: CASSLAAGGTDTQYF; CDR3 DNA: TGCGCCAGCAGCTTGGCAGCGGGAGGCACAGATACGCAGTATTTT
D gene: TRBD1; J gene: TRBJ2-2; clone size: .; V gene: TRBV7-8; CDR3 protein: CASRENRQGITGELFF; CDR3 DNA: TGTGCCAGCAGGGAGAATCGACAGGGTATCACCGGGGAGCTGTTTTTT
D gene: TRBD1; J gene: TRBJ2-7; clone size: .; V gene: TRBV7-6; CDR3 protein: CASSPTGEIYEQYF; CDR3 DNA: TGTGCCAGCAGCCCTACAGGGGAAATCTACGAGCAGTACTTC
D gene: .; J gene: TRBJ2-3; clone size: .; V gene: TRBV13; CDR3 protein: CASSPGYHTTDTQYF; CDR3 DNA: TGTGCCAGCAGCCCAGGGTACCATACGACGGATACGCAGTATTTT
D gene: TRBD2; J gene: TRBJ2-1; clone size: .; V gene: TRBV11-3; CDR3 protein: CASSPTSGRDNEQFF; CDR3 DNA: TGTGCCAGCAGCCCCACTAGCGGGAGGGACAATGAGCAGTTCTTC
D gene: .; J gene: TRBJ2-3; clone size: .; V gene: TRBV15; CDR3 protein: CATSTGGDTQYF; CDR3 DNA: TGTGCCACCAGCACCGGAGGGGATACGCAGTATTTT